This is a list of T cell receptor beta chains from one sample in a study of post-analysis software for immune sequencing data. Using its own MiXCR run on the PCR reads, TCRdb lists one record per CDR3 protein. This sample has around 770,000 distinct CDR3 sequences, with 46% found just once. The sequencing input was blood. Receptors originate from a girl under 18 with multiple sclerosis. Each CDR3 is given with its conserved first and last residue.

CDR3 protein,J gene,V gene
CSAARGTLGAYEQYF,.,TRBV20-1
CSAETDKDTEAFF,TRBJ1-1,TRBV29-1
CASSEASGSGSTDTQYF,TRBJ2-3,TRBV2
CASRVHLNYGYTF,TRBJ1-2,TRBV19
CAIRGTEYNEQFF,TRBJ2-1,TRBV10-3
CASSRGTSGRGYNEQFF,TRBJ2-1,TRBV3-1
CSVALGPKETQYF,TRBJ2-5,TRBV29-1
CSGGGDQETQYF,TRBJ2-5,TRBV29-1
CASTGVSTEAFF,TRBJ1-1,TRBV5-1
CASSPTPGTDASTF,TRBJ1-2,TRBV11-2
CASSQDWVQETQYF,.,TRBV3-1
CASSQVIPKAKNIQYF,TRBJ2-4,TRBV3-1
CASSLPALPYEQYF,TRBJ2-7,TRBV13
CATQGLAGHNEQYF,TRBJ2-5,TRBV24-1
CASSLGGSGTYQETQYF,TRBJ2-5,TRBV5-1
CASSQEGGPYYNEQFF,TRBJ2-1,TRBV7-9
CASRSRDTQYF,TRBJ2-3,TRBV11-3
CASRKTGGGQPQHF,TRBJ1-5,TRBV12-3/TRBV12-4
CASRASGRTDTQYF,TRBJ2-3,TRBV6-2/TRBV6-3
CASSSTSPSSGANVLTF,TRBJ2-6,TRBV7-3
CSVRSGTDYGYTF,TRBJ1-2,TRBV29-1
CASSFPSSSNEQFF,TRBJ2-1,TRBV7-9
CASSQWKEEQYF,TRBJ2-7,TRBV7-2
CAISESSVNYGYTF,TRBJ1-2,TRBV10-3
CVSSRASVHTDTQYF,TRBJ2-3,TRBV27
CASGGTGTGEQYF,.,TRBV2
CASSVWTGTTEAFF,TRBJ1-1,TRBV6-1
CASSGVRGGEQFF,TRBJ2-1,TRBV6-2/TRBV6-3
CASSRAGAYEQYF,TRBJ2-7,TRBV28
CATSDSSYNEQFF,TRBJ2-1,TRBV24-1
CASSVDGRGDTQYF,TRBJ2-3,TRBV9
CASSLALTKLGSYEQYF,TRBJ2-7,TRBV7-9
CASSPGLVGAYTQYF,TRBJ2-3,TRBV12-3/TRBV12-4
CASSSGTLGYEQYF,TRBJ2-7,TRBV6-5
CSAPGLAENTHNEQFF,TRBJ2-1,TRBV20-1
CSVGIKDRNTGELFF,TRBJ2-2,TRBV29-1
CTSSVNRGKYSGANVLTF,TRBJ2-6,TRBV9